This T cell receptor (beta chain) was sequenced during a study of blood T cell repertoires in COVID-19. In the study overall: The origin of the acute and convalescent COVID-19 samples was the United States, Italy and Spain. Nucleic acid was either cDNA or gDNA, and it came from T cells, B-cell-depleted T cells, or PBMCs.

The CDR3 runs 13 residues. With 5 bases removed from V and 3 bases from J, the gap between germline ends came to 11 bases. Germline V lookup: CDR1 GTSNPN, CDR2 SVGIG (reference sequence). The authors' processing: Cell counts per sample came from amplifying reference gene primers. Repertoires were generated with immunoSEQ multiplex PCR, while TCRdb's copy carries only in-frame clones and drops some. The V and J calls and the clone size are those of that table, but D and trimming were determined from the DNA. The table shows fewer than 150,000 clones, with 70% to 80% occurring only once. Only one count was recorded for this clone.

Source material: peripheral blood. The chain combines TRBV30 with TRBJ1-5, with D unresolved. The clonotype originates from a man aged 60 to 75 who had recovered from COVID-19. This chain's CDR3 is CAWEAGNNQPQHF. In DNA form, the CDR3 reads TGTGCCTGGGAGGCGGGGAACAATCAGCCCCAGCATTTT.